Described below is a single T cell receptor beta chain sequence and its context. Its antigen is undetermined. V was trimmed by 6 bases and J by 7 bases, leaving 12 bases between them. There are 13 residues in the CDR3. The germline V gene has CDR1 MNHEY and CDR2 SVGAGI. The data were produced by immunoSEQ multiplex PCR, yet TCRdb's version contains in-frame clones alone and is incomplete. The sample holds under 7,500 clones; 75% to 85% are singletons and the top ten take 25% to 35%. These data come from a study of T cell repertoires in ileal Crohn's disease. Study context: Operated complications were stricturing disease (roughly 60%) and penetrating disease (roughly 39%). From the resection specimen's proximal margin, biopsies were taken as MI. Study-level points and caveats: Endoscopic recurrence occurred in every patient whose clonality exceeded 26.8%.

Time point here: proximal margin of the surgical specimen (macroscopically non-inflamed). Patients were adults with ileal or ileocolonic Crohn's disease needing resection. The sequencing sample was made of ileal tissue. This sequence joins TRBV6-5 and TRBJ2-2; a weak D match, TRBD2 (5 bases). The source of this sequence is an adult with Crohn's disease. Here the CDR3 reads CASRAPGIGELFF. CDR3 DNA sequence: TGTGCCAGCAGAGCACCGGGGATCGGGGAGCTGTTTTTT.